The following is a T cell receptor (beta chain) sequence with its context. The data originate from a study of blood T cell repertoires in COVID-19. Study information: Some COVID-19 samples were acute and others convalescent; all came from the United States, Italy and Spain.

As processed by the authors: Estimation of nucleated cell counts relied on the amplification of reference gene primers. The assay was immunoSEQ multiplex PCR, and TCRdb's table has in-frame clones only and misses some. V and J calls and clone size come straight from that table; D and trimming were deduced from the DNA. The repertoire holds around 310,000 clones, around 89% seen once, with roughly 1% in the top ten. The Seattle patients joined while their infection was active and were tracked longitudinally afterward. The sequencing input was peripheral blood. This sequence was found in a woman aged 40 to 50 with COVID-19, enrolled during active disease.

CDR3 amino acids: CASSLPRGFSEKLFF. The CDR3 nucleotides read TGTGCCAGCAGTCTGCCGCGGGGGTTCAGCGAAAAACTGTTTTTT. The chain has TRBV28 and TRBJ1-4, with TRBD1 as a possible D gene (5 bases). The CDR3 spans 15 residues. Looked up from germline, CDR1 is MDHEN and CDR2 is SYDVKM. Trimming stripped 5 bases from V and 8 bases from J, with 18 bases between.